Presented here are 16 T cell receptor beta chains from one specimen sequenced in a study of T cell repertoires in cytomegalovirus infection. Using its own MiXCR run on the reads, TCRdb lists one record per CDR3 protein. The sample consists of 300,000 to 450,000 distinct CDR3 sequences, 15% to 20% of them appearing once. Sequences were obtained from PBMCs. These receptor sequences come from a human donor in good health (CMV status not recorded). Some clones in this sample may be carry-over from other donors' samples.

The V gene is TRBV6-5, the J gene TRBJ2-4, with TRBD1 identical over 8 bases. V lost 5 bases to trimming and J lost 8 bases; unmatched junction nucleotides: 2. Per the germline V gene, CDR1 is MNHEY and CDR2 is SVGAGI. The CDR3 is 12 amino acids. The CDR3 protein is CASSGTGHIQYF. The CDR3 DNA is TGTGCCAGCAGTGGGACAGGACACATTCAGTACTTC.

The rearrangement links TRBV19 to TRBJ2-7; D uncertain. Germline V gene data show CDR1 as LNHDA and CDR2 as SQIVND (reference sequence). The V end lost 3 bases, the J end lost 0 bases, and 12 bases lay between the germline ends. The CDR3 is made up of 15 amino acids. In DNA form, the CDR3 reads TGTGCCAGTAGTATCCCCTCCGGTGGCTCCTACGAGCAGTACTTC. Its protein is CASSIPSGGSYEQYF. Looking up the rest from reference TRBV19 and TRBJ2-7 gives the full variable domain: DGGITQSPKYLFRKEGQNVTLSCEQNLNHDAMYWYRQDPGQGLRLIYYSQIVNDFQKGDIAEGYSVSREKKESFPLTVTSAQKNPTAFYLCASSIPSGGSYEQYFGPGTRLTVT.

This clonotype was observed a handful of times. V gene TRBV5-4 combines with J gene TRBJ2-6; the D is unclear. The CDR3 contains 15 residues. The germline V gene has CDR1 SGHNT and CDR2 YYREEE (reference sequence). V was pared by 5 bases and J by 1 base, with 10 bases between. This chain's CDR3 is CASSSVWSGANVLTF. The CDR3 DNA sequence: TGTGCCAGCAGTTCGGTGTGGTCTGGGGCCAACGTCCTGACTTTC.

There are a few counts of this clonotype. The J gene is TRBJ2-1, the V gene TRBV7-2; 7 bases agree with TRBD2. V trimming: 8 bases; J trimming: 6 bases; junction bases outside the gene matches: 4. Germline CDR1 SGHTA, CDR2 FQGNSA. CDR3 size: 12 residues. The DNA of the CDR3 is TGTGCCAGCGCGCGGGAGCTCAATGAGCAGTTCTTC. Protein product: CASARELNEQFF.

This clonotype was picked up one time. A read error is possible here, since a much larger clone lies one base away. The J gene is TRBJ1-5, the V gene TRBV6-1; D not resolved. The CDR3 spans 13 residues. V lost 11 bases, J lost 3 bases, and 14 bases lay in between. Germline lookup yields CDR1 MNHNS and CDR2 SASEGT. CDR3 sequence: CARTEVNNQPQHF. DNA for the CDR3: TGTGCCCGCACCGAAGTGAACAATCAGCCCCAGCATTTT.

This clonotype was observed a few times. The chain joins TRBV20-1 to TRBJ2-1; 11 nucleotides match TRBD2. Germline V gives CDR1 DFQATT, CDR2 SNEGSKA (reference sequence). The CDR3 is made up of 15 amino acids. The V gene end was trimmed by 6 bases and the J gene end by 8 bases; junction bases not matched to a gene: 12. The CDR3 sequence: CSAHQTSGGRDEQFF. The CDR3 DNA follows: TGCAGTGCCCACCAAACTAGCGGGGGCAGGGATGAGCAGTTCTTC.

The chain's CDR3 is CASSYSDRSLEQYF. CDR3 bases: TGTGCCAGCAGTTACTCGGACAGGTCGCTCGAGCAGTACTTC. This chain joins TRBV6-5 and TRBJ2-7, with TRBD1 identical over 7 bases. This CDR3 contains 14 residues. Germline V lookup: CDR1 MNHEY, CDR2 SVGAGI. V lost 0 bases to trimming and J lost 6 bases; unmatched junction nucleotides: 5.

This chain uses TRBV28 with TRBJ2-7; no clear D. Germline CDR1 is MDHEN and CDR2 is SYDVKM. V was cut by 3 bases and J by 3 bases, with 9 bases left in between. The CDR3 runs to 13 residues. The CDR3 is CASSFGSHYEQYF. The CDR3 nucleotides are TGTGCCAGCAGTTTTGGTAGTCACTACGAGCAGTACTTC.

This clonotype appeared many times. J is TRBJ2-7 and V is TRBV7-2, with D possibly TRBD2 on 6 matching bases. This CDR3 spans 15 amino acids. The V and J ends lost 1 base and 3 bases respectively, with 13 bases between them. Germline values: CDR1 SGHTA, CDR2 FQGNSA. CDR3 in DNA: TGTGCCAGCAGCTTAGGACTAGTGGGCTTCTACGAGCAGTACTTC. The encoded protein is CASSLGLVGFYEQYF.

The chain uses TRBV20-1 and TRBJ1-6; D call uncertain. The CDR3 consists of 15 residues. Germline V gene data show CDR1 as DFQATT and CDR2 as SNEGSKA (reference sequence). The V end was cut by 0 bases, the J end by 7 bases, with 13 bases between. The CDR3 sequence is CSARDGPRWNSPLHF. The CDR3 nucleotides read TGCAGTGCTAGAGATGGACCCCGTTGGAATTCACCCCTCCACTTT.

This sequence joins TRBV5-1 and TRBJ2-1; D possibly corresponds to TRBD2 (6 bases). CDR3 length: 16 amino acids. CDR1 and CDR2 from the germline V gene are SGHRS and YFSETQ. Trimming pared 4 bases from V and 7 bases from J, leaving 21 bases between. The CDR3 sequence is CASSAQLSAGPNEQFF. In nucleotides, the CDR3 is TGCGCCAGCAGCGCGCAACTCTCTGCGGGGCCAAATGAGCAGTTCTTC.

The rearrangement uses TRBV7-2 and TRBJ1-2; 8 bases map to TRBD1. Trimming at V came to 4 bases and at J to 8 bases, leaving 9 bases not matched to a gene. The CDR3 covers 14 residues. The germline gives CDR1 SGHTA, CDR2 FQGNSA. The CDR3 coding sequence is TGTGCCAGCAGCTCTACCGGGACAGGAGGGGGCTACACCTTC. This sequence encodes CASSSTGTGGGYTF.

The chain is built from TRBV20-1 and TRBJ2-7, with TRBD2 matching over 13 bases. The germline V gene encodes CDR1 DFQATT and CDR2 SNEGSKA (reference sequence). CDR3 length: 16 residues. The junction had 15 bases not matched to a gene; V was cut back by 6 bases and J by 7 bases. CDR3 sequence: CSAPGTSGNAGGEQYF. CDR3 in DNA: TGCAGTGCCCCCGGGACTAGCGGGAACGCTGGAGGGGAGCAGTACTTC.

In this sample, this clonotype turned up many times. The chain couples TRBV12-3 or TRBV12-4 to TRBJ2-2; unclear D gene. This CDR3 spans 15 amino acids. V lost 3 bases, J lost 6 bases, and 14 bases lay in between. The DNA for the CDR3 is TGTGCCAGCAGTTTGGCCAGATCATACGCCGGGGAGCTGTTTTTT. This codes for CASSLARSYAGELFF.

This clonotype was recorded at least ten times. V gene TRBV7-2 combines with J gene TRBJ2-3; 8 bases agree with TRBD1. The CDR3 covers 14 residues. V was clipped by 6 bases and J by 3 bases; unmatched bases: 5. Germline CDR1 and CDR2: SGHTA and FQGNSA. In DNA, the CDR3 is TGTGCCAGCAGATCAAACAGGGGGACAGATACGCAGTATTTT. Protein: CASRSNRGTDTQYF.

This chain connects TRBV18 to TRBJ1-4; no definite D call. Trimming pared 2 bases from V and 0 bases from J, leaving 4 bases between. The CDR3 is 14 residues long. Germline V gene data show CDR1 as KGHSH and CDR2 as LQKENI. CDR3 nucleotide sequence: TGTGCCAGCTCACCAACGTCAACTAATGAAAAACTGTTTTTT. It translates to CASSPTSTNEKLFF.